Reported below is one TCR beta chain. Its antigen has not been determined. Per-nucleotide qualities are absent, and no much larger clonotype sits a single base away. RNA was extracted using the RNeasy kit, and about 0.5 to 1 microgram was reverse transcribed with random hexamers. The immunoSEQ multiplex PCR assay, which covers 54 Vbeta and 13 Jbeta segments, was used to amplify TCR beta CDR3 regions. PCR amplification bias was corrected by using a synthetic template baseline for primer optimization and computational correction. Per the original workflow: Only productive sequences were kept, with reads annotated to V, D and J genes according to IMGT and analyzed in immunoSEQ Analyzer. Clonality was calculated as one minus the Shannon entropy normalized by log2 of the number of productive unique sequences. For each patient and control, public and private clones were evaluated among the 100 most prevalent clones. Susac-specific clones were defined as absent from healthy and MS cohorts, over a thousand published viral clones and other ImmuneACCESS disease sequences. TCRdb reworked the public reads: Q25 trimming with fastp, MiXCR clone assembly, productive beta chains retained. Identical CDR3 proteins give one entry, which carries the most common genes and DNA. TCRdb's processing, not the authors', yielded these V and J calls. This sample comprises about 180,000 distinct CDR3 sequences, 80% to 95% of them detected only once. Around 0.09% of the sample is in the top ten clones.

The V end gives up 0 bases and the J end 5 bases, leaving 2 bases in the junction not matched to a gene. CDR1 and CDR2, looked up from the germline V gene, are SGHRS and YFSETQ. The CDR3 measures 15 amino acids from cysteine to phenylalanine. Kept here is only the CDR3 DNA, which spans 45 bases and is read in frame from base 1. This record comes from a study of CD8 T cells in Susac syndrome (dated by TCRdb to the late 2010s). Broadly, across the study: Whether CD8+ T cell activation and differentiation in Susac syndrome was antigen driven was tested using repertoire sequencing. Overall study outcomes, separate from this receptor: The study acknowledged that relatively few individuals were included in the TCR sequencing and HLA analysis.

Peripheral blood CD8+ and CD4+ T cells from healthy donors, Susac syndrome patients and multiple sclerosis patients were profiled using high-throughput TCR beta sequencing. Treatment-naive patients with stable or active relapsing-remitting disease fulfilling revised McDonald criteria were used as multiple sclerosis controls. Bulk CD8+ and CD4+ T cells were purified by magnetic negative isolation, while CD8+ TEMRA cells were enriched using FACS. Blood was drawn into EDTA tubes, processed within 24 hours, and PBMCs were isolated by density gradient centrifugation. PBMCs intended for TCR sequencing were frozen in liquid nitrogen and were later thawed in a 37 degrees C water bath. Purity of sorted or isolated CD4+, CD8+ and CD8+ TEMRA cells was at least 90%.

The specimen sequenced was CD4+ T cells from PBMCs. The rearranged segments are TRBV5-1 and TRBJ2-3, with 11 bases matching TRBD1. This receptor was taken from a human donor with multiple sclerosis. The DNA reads TGCGCCAGCAGCTTGGGGACAGGGGGCAAAGATACGCAGTATTTT. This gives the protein CASSLGTGGKDTQYF.